The present T cell receptor (beta chain) was sequenced within a study of blood T cell repertoires in COVID-19. In the study overall: In each case, the material was cDNA or gDNA derived from T cells, B-cell-depleted T cells, or PBMCs.

The assay was immunoSEQ multiplex PCR, and TCRdb's table has in-frame clones only and misses some. The table includes 200,000 to 250,000 clones, around 83% detected once. Germline-derived CDR1 and CDR2 are SGHNT and YENEEA. The CDR3 is made up of 15 amino acids. V gave up 1 base and J gave up 7 bases, with 11 bases separating them. Material: peripheral blood. The rearrangement joins TRBV11-3 to TRBJ1-6, with no clear D. The receptor comes from a woman in her fifties or sixties with COVID-19, enrolled during active disease. In nucleotides, the CDR3 is TGTGCCAGCAGCTTAGGTGGCAGGCTGAATTCACCCCTCCACTTT. This translates into CASSLGGRLNSPLHF.